This T cell receptor (beta chain) is from a study of T-cell reconstitution after alpha-beta-depleted transplantation in children. Broader study findings: T-cell counts and diversity were attributed mostly to newly produced T cells one year after transplant.

The V gene's germline CDR1 is SSHAT and CDR2 FNYEAQ (reference sequence). Trimming stripped 1 base from V and 2 bases from J, with 9 bases between. This CDR3 spans 14 amino acids. Preparation of the TCRbeta library used unique molecular identifiers. TCRdb ran MiXCR on the PCR reads and lists one entry per CDR3 protein. Of about 250,000 distinct CDR3 sequences listed, roughly a quarter are singletons. There are a few counts of this clonotype. The antigen is unknown. The sample consisted of PBMCs, mostly from graft donor cells, taken 360 days after TCRalphabeta/CD19-depleted stem cell transplant. This sequence originates from a female patient aged 2 to 10 who had a stem cell transplant for congenital amegakaryocytic thrombocytopenia, so the T cells may come from the graft donor. The genes are TRBV7-7 and TRBJ2-7, with D possibly matching TRBD1 (5 bases). The CDR3 DNA follows: TGTGCCAGCAGCTTAGAGCAGGGTCCCTACGAGCAGTACTTC. Protein sequence: CASSLEQGPYEQYF.